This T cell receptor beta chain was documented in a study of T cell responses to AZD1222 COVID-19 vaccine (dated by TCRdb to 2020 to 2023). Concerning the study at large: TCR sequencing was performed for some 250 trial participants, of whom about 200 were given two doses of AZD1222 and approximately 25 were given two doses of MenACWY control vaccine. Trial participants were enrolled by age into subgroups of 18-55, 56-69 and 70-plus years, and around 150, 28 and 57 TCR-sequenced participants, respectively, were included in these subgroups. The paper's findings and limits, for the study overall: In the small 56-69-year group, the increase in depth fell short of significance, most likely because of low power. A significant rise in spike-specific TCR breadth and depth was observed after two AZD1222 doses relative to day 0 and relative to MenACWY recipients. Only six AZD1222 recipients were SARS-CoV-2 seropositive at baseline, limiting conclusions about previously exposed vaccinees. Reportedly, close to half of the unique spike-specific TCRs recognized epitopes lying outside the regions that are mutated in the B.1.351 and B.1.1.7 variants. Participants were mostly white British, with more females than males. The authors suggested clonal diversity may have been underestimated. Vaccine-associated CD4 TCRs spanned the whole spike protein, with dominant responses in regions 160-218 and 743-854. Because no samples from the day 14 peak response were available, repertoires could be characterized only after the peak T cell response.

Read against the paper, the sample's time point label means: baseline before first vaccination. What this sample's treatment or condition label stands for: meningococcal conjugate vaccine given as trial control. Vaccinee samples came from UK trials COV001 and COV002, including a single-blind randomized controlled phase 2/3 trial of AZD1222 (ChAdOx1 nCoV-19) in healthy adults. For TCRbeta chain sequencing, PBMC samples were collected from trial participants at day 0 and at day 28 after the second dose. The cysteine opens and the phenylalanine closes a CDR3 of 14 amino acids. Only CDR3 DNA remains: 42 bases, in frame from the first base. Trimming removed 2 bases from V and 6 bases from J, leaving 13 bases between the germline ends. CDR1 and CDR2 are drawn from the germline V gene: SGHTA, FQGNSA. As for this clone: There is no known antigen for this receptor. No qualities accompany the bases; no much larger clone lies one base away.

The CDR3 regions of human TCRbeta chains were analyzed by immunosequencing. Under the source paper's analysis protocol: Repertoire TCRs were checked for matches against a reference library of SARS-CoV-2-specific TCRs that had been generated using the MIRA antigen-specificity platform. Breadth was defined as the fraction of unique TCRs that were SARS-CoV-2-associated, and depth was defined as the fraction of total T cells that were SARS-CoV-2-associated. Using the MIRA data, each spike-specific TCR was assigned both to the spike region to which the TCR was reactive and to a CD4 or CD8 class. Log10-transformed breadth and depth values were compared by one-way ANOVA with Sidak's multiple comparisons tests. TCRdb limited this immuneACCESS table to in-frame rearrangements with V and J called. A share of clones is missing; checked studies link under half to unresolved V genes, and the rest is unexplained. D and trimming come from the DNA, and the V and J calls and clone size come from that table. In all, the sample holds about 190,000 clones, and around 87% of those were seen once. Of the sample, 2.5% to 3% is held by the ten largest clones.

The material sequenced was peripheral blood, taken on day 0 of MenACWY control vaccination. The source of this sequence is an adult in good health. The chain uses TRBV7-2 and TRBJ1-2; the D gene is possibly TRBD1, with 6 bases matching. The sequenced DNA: TGTGCCAGCAGCTTACAGGGGCGCCGGAATGGCTACACCTTC. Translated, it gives CASSLQGRRNGYTF.